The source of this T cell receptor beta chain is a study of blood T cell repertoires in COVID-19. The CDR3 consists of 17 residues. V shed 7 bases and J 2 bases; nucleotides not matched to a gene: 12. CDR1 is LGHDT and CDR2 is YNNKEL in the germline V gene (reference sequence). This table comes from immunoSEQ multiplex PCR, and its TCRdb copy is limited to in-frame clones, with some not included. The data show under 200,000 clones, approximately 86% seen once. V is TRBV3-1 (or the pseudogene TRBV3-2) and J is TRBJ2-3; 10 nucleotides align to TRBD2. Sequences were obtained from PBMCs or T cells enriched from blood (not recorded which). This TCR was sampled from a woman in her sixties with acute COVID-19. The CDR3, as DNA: TGTGCCAGCACCCACAGCGGACTAGCGGCATCCACAGATACGCAGTATTTT. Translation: CASTHSGLAASTDTQYF.